These 7 T cell receptor beta chains came from one sample sequenced in a study of CD8+ T cells in alopecia areata (dated by TCRdb to 2016 to 2019). This specimen's time point label, per the study, means: 4 weeks on oral tofacitinib. Read against the paper, the sample's treatment or condition label means: oral pan-JAK inhibitor, 5-10 mg twice daily. The method was the immunoSEQ multiplex PCR assay. To provide template for TCR sequencing, every sample had RNA extracted and reverse transcribed into cDNA. TCRdb obtained this table from immuneACCESS and retained in-frame rearrangements with V and J assigned. These tables miss some clones; where compared with another copy, unresolved V genes account for less than half of the shortfall, and the remainder is unexplained. This sample has 200,000 to 250,000 clones in its table, and about 58% of those were observed once. Roughly 1.5% of the sample lies in the top ten.

The sample here was CD4+ T cells sorted from blood, taken at week 4, from a patient treated with tofacitinib. These receptors were obtained from a human donor with alopecia areata.

The J gene is TRBJ1-2, the V gene TRBV29-1; D is perhaps TRBD1 (6 bases). The V gene's germline CDR1 is SQVTM and CDR2 ANQGSEA. V was cut by 7 bases and J by 4 bases, with 13 bases left in between. This CDR3 has 12 residues. The CDR3 DNA follows: TGCAGCGGCGCTGGGGGCCTCTATGGCTACACCTTC. Its protein is CSGAGGLYGYTF.

The sample holds a few counts of this clone. Other nucleotide sequences in the sample specify the same CDR3. The V call is TRBV5-1, the J call TRBJ1-1; D gene ambiguous. The germline CDR1 and CDR2 sequences are SGHRS and YFSETQ. Trimming stripped 2 bases from V and 1 base from J, with 6 bases between. This CDR3 has 13 amino acids. The CDR3: CASSFVGNTEAFF. The CDR3, as DNA: TGCGCCAGCAGCTTTGTGGGGAACACTGAAGCTTTCTTT.

J is TRBJ2-4 and V is TRBV20-1, with D hard to call. The V end was cut by 6 bases, the J end by 1 base, with 4 bases between. Looked up from germline, CDR1 is DFQATT and CDR2 is SNEGSKA (reference sequence). The CDR3 contains 11 residues. In DNA, the CDR3 is TGCAGTGCAGGGGCCAAAAACATTCAGTACTTC. As protein: CSAGAKNIQYF.

The CDR3 region has the DNA TGTGCCAGCAGTGTGAAACAGCTCCAAGAGACCCAGTACTTC. Translated: CASSVKQLQETQYF. The V and J genes are TRBV25-1 and TRBJ2-5, with D uncertain. Trimming pared 4 bases from V and 1 base from J, leaving 10 bases between. The CDR3 is 14 residues long. From germline, CDR1 is MGHDK and CDR2 SYGVNS.

The gene calls are TRBV10-3 and TRBJ2-7; possibly TRBD1 for D (6 bases). V dropped 2 bases and J dropped 1 base, with 15 bases sitting between them. From germline, CDR1 is ENHRY and CDR2 SYGVKD. The CDR3 runs 16 residues. The CDR3 here is CAISEPQNRASYEQYF. For the CDR3, the DNA is TGTGCCATCAGTGAGCCCCAAAACAGGGCGTCCTACGAGCAGTACTTC.

CDR3 in DNA: TGTGCCAGCAGCAAAGGCGCGGGGCCCGGGGAGCTGTTTTTT. This codes for CASSKGAGPGELFF. The rearrangement uses TRBV7-3 and TRBJ2-2; TRBD2 is a possible D gene (6 bases). This CDR3 comprises 14 residues. V lost 5 bases, J lost 6 bases, and 13 bases lay in between. Germline lookup yields CDR1 SGHTA and CDR2 FQGTGA.

The table lists this clone with a few counts. V is TRBV5-1 and J is TRBJ2-1, with no clear D. The V end lost 0 bases, the J end lost 2 bases, and 6 bases lay between the germline ends. The germline gives CDR1 SGHRS, CDR2 YFSETQ. This CDR3 has 14 residues. CDR3 sequence reads: CASSLEATYNEQFF. CDR3 nucleotides: TGCGCCAGCAGCTTGGAGGCTACCTACAATGAGCAGTTCTTC. Together with reference TRBV5-1 and TRBJ2-1, the CDR3 gives the full variable domain: KAGVTQTPRYLIKTRGQQVTLSCSPISGHRSVSWYQQTPGQGLQFLFEYFSETQRNKGNFPGRFSGRQFSNSRSEMNVSTLELGDSALYLCASSLEATYNEQFFGPGTRLTVL.